One and the same sample provided the 3 T cell receptor beta chains below, sequenced in a study of blood T cells in healthy people across ages (dated by TCRdb to between 2015 and 2017). The library came from 5' RACE. Reads for this sample came from an Illumina HiSeq 2500. A second roughly 6 to 12 cycle PCR used a sample-barcoded 5' primer and a J-beta primer mix. TCRdb redid the processing of the public reads, applying fastp at Q25 and MiXCR, and retained in-frame beta chains. Rows matching on CDR3 protein sequence are summarized as one entry with the most common DNA and genes. The sample profile shows more than 500,000 distinct CDR3 sequences; around 27% of them were found once. The ten biggest clones cover 3% to 4% of the sample. This sample also appeared in a second study, on T cells of mothers and their children.

The sequenced sample consisted of blood. Receptors were obtained from a boy under 10 years old in good health.

V and J are TRBV29-1 and TRBJ2-5; D is uncertain. Trimming took 7 bases from V and 1 from J, leaving 13 bases between them. The length of the CDR3 is 13 residues. CDR1 is SQVTM and CDR2 is ANQGSEA in the germline V gene. CDR3 amino acids: CSARDWSQETQYF. CDR3 coding DNA: TGCAGCGCCCGAGACTGGTCCCAAGAGACCCAGTACTTC. Filled out from reference TRBV29-1 and TRBJ2-5, the complete variable domain reads SAVISQKPSRDICQRGTSLTIQCQVDSQVTMMFWYRQQPGQSLTLIATANQGSEATYESGFVIDKFPISRPNLTFSTLTVSNMSPEDSSIYLCSARDWSQETQYFGPGTRLLVL.

This clonotype was seen more than once but under ten times. This rearrangement joins TRBV6-2 or TRBV6-3 to TRBJ1-2, with 7 bases lining up with TRBD1. From germline, CDR1 is MNHEY and CDR2 SVGEGT. The V segment lost 7 bases and the J segment 6 bases; nucleotides outside the gene matches: 8. The CDR3 has 13 amino acids. The CDR3 region has the DNA TGTGCCAGCACCGTTAGACAGGGACATGGCTACACCTTC. Protein sequence: CASTVRQGHGYTF.

This sequence joins TRBV27 and TRBJ1-5; D is unclear. This CDR3 is 14 amino acids long. Trimming took 8 bases from V and 2 from J, leaving 13 bases between them. The germline V gene encodes CDR1 MNHEY and CDR2 SMNVEV (reference sequence). CDR3: CASSWGSGNQPQHF. The CDR3 nucleotides are TGTGCCAGCTCCTGGGGTTCGGGCAATCAGCCCCAGCATTTT.